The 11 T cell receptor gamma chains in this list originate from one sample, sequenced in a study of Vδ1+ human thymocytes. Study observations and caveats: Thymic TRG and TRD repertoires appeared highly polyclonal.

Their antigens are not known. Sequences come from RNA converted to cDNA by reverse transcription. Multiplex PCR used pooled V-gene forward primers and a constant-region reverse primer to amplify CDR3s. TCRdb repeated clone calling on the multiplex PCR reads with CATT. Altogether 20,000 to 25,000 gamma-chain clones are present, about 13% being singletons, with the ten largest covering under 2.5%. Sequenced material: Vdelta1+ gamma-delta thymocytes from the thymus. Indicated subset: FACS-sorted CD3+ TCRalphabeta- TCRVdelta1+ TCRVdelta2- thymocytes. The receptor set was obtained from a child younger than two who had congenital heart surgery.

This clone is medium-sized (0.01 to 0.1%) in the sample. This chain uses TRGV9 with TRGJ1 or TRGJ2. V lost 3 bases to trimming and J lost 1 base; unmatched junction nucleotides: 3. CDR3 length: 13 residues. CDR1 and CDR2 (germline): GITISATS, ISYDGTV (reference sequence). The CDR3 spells CALWEPNYYKKLF. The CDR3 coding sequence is TGTGCCTTGTGGGAGCCCAATTATTATAAGAAACTCTTT.

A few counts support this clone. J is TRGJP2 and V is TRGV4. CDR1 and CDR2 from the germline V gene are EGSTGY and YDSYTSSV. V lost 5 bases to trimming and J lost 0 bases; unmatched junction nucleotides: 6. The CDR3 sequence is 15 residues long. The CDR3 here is CATWGTYSSDWIKTF. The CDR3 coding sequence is TGTGCCACCTGGGGGACATATAGTAGTGATTGGATCAAGACGTTT.

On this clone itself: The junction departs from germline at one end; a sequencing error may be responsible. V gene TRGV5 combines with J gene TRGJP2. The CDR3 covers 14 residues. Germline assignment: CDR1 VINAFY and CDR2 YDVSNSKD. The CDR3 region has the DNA TGTGCCACCCGGGACATCAGGAGTGATTGGATCAAGACGTTT. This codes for CATRDIRSDWIKTF.

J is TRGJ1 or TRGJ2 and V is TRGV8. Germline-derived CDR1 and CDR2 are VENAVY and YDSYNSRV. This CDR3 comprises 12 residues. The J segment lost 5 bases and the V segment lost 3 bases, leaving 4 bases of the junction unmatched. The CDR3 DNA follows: TGTGCCACCTGGGATTTCAATTATAAGAAACTCTTT. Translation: CATWDFNYKKLF.

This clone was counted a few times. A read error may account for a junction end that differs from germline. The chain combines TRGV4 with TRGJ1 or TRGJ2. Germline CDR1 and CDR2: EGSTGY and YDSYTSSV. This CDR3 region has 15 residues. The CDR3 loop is CATWNGPIRHYKKLF. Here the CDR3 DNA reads TGTGCCACCTGGAATGGGCCCATTCGGCATTATAAGAAACTCTTT.

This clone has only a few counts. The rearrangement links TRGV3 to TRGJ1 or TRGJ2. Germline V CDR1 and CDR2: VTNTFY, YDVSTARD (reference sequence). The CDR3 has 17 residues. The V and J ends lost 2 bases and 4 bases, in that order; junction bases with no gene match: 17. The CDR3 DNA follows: TGTGCCACCTGGGACACCCCGCCCATGCAGGGATATTATAAGAAACTCTTT. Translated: CATWDTPPMQGYYKKLF.

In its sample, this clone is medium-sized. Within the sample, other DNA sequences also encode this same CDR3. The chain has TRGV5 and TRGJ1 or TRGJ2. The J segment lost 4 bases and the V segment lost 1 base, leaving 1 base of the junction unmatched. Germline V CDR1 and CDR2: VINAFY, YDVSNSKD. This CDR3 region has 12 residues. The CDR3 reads CATWDSYYKKLF. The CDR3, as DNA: TGTGCCACCTGGGACAGCTATTATAAGAAACTCTTT.

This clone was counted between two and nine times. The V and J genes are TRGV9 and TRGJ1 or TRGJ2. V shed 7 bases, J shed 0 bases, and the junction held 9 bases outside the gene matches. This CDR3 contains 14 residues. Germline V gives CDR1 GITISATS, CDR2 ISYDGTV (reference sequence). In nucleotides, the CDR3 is TGTGCCTTGTGCAGTGATCCGAATTATTATAAGAAACTCTTT. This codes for CALCSDPNYYKKLF.

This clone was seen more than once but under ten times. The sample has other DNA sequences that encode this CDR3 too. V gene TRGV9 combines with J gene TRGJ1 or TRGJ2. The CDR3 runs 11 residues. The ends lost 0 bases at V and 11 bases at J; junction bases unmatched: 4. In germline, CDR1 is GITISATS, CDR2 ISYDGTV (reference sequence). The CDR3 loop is CALWEVREKLF. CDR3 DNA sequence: TGTGCCTTGTGGGAGGTGAGGGAGAAACTCTTT.

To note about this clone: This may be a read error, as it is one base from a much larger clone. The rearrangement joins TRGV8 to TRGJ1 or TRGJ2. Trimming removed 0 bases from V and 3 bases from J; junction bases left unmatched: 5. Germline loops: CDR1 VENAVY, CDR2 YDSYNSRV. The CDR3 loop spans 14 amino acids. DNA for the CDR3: TGTGCCACCTGGGATAGGCCGGGTTATTATAAGAAACTCTTT. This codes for CATWDRPGYYKKLF.

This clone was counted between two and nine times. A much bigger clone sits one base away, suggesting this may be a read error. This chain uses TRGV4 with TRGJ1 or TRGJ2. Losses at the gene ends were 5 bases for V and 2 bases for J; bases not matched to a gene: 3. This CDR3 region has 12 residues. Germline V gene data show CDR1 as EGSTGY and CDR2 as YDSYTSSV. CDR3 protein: CATWAHYYKKLF. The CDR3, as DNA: TGTGCCACCTGGGCGCATTATTATAAGAAACTCTTT.